The 16 T cell receptor beta chains below come from one sample, sequenced in a study of cytomegalovirus exposure and HLA in healthy donors. The PCR was carried out with 60 Vbeta primers and 13 Jbeta primers. Assay used: immunoSEQ multiplex PCR; TCRdb lists only in-frame clones, some missing. The sample holds some 65,000 clones; 60% to 80% are singletons and the top ten take around 3%. Material: PBMCs. The receptors derive from a man aged 30 to 45 in good health and CMV-seronegative.

This chain uses TRBV14 with TRBJ2-5; a possible D gene is TRBD2 (7 bases). Germline-derived CDR1 and CDR2 are SGHDN and FVKESK. The V gene lost 4 bases and the J gene lost 2 bases, with 17 bases spanning the gap. There are 16 residues in the CDR3. The CDR3 region is CASSPLGGGLQETQYF. The CDR3 region has the DNA TGTGCCAGCAGCCCGTTGGGGGGGGGCCTTCAAGAGACCCAGTACTTC.

V usage is TRBV14 and J usage is TRBJ2-2, with D possibly being TRBD2 (5 bases). Per germline, CDR1 SGHDN and CDR2 FVKESK. The ends were cut back, 1 base at V and 8 bases at J, with 11 bases in the middle. CDR3 length: 14 residues. The CDR3, as DNA: TGTGCCAGCAGCCAAGTGGATAGCGTAGGGGAGCTGTTTTTT. This codes for CASSQVDSVGELFF.

The chain couples TRBV5-6 to TRBJ2-7; TRBD1 matches at 10 bases. CDR1 and CDR2 from the germline V gene are SGHDT and YYEEEE. This CDR3 has 16 amino acids. With 2 bases clipped from V and 6 bases from J, the junction kept 11 bases outside the gene matches. The CDR3 sequence is CASSLPGTGALLEQYF. As DNA, the CDR3 is TGTGCCAGCAGCTTACCCGGGACAGGGGCCCTCCTCGAGCAGTACTTC.

V is TRBV2 and J is TRBJ1-2; no definite D call. V lost 2 bases to trimming and J lost 4 bases, with 11 bases between them. This CDR3 region has 14 residues. Germline V gives CDR1 SNHLY, CDR2 FYNNEI. CDR3 sequence reads: CASSERQVLYGYTF. The CDR3 DNA reads TGTGCCAGCAGTGAACGGCAGGTTCTCTATGGCTACACCTTC.

This clone was picked up many times. V is TRBV6-1 and J is TRBJ2-7, with 7 bases aligning to TRBD1. V was clipped by 6 bases and J by 0 bases; unmatched bases: 8. Germline loops: CDR1 MNHNS, CDR2 SASEGT. The CDR3 totals 15 residues. CDR3 loop: CASSPTGAYSYEQYF. CDR3 sequence (DNA): TGTGCCAGCAGCCCCACAGGGGCCTACTCCTACGAGCAGTACTTC.

The chain recombines TRBV6-4 with TRBJ2-6; 8 positions agree with TRBD2. With 6 bases clipped from V and 0 bases from J, the junction kept 16 bases outside the gene matches. Germline values: CDR1 MRHNA, CDR2 SNTAGT. This CDR3 contains 20 residues. The CDR3, as DNA: TGTGCCAGCAGCCCGACCCCTTTGGTAGCGGGGTACTCTGGGGCCAACGTCCTGACTTTC. This sequence encodes CASSPTPLVAGYSGANVLTF.

This clone was observed a few times. The chain uses TRBV5-6 and TRBJ1-2, with D tentatively TRBD1 (5 bases). CDR3 length: 11 residues. CDR1 and CDR2 (germline): SGHDT, YYEEEE. The V and J ends lost 4 bases and 8 bases respectively, with 9 bases between them. The CDR3 loop reads CASSPGFGYTF. CDR3 nucleotide sequence: TGTGCCAGCAGCCCAGGGTTCGGCTACACCTTC.

This chain joins TRBV7-3 and TRBJ2-6; D unresolved. V was pared by 5 bases and J by 1 base, with 6 bases between. Germline V lookup: CDR1 SGHTA, CDR2 FQGTGA. The CDR3 extends over 14 amino acids. The CDR3 sequence: CASSLQSGANVLTF. The CDR3 DNA reads TGTGCCAGCAGCCTGCAGTCTGGGGCCAACGTCCTGACTTTC.

This clone was observed a few times. The chain combines TRBV7-2 with TRBJ1-2; possible D gene TRBD1, 6 bases. Germline CDR1 SGHTA, CDR2 FQGNSA. The germline V and J ends were trimmed by 7 bases and 2 bases, with 8 bases remaining between them. The CDR3 consists of 12 residues. The CDR3 region is CASTGANYGYTF. The CDR3 coding sequence is TGTGCCAGCACAGGGGCCAACTATGGCTACACCTTC. Complete variable domain (other parts from reference TRBV7-2 and TRBJ1-2): GAGVSQSPSNKVTEKGKDVELRCDPISGHTALYWYRQSLGQGLEFLIYFQGNSAPDKSGLPSDRFSAERTGGSVSTLTIQRTQQEDSAVYLCASTGANYGYTFGSGTRLTVV.

V usage is TRBV4-2 and J usage is TRBJ2-2; 12 bases fit TRBD2. This CDR3 has 18 amino acids. Germline V gives CDR1 LGHNA, CDR2 YNFKEQ. Trimming removed 1 base from V and 0 bases from J; junction bases left unmatched: 3. The CDR3 DNA is TGTGCCAGCAGCCAAGGACTAGCGGGAGCCGCGAACACCGGGGAGCTGTTTTTT. Translated, it gives CASSQGLAGAANTGELFF.

The J gene is TRBJ1-2, the V gene TRBV6-5; D is perhaps TRBD1 (6 bases). V was pared by 2 bases and J by 8 bases, with 9 bases between. CDR3 length: 12 amino acids. The germline V gene has CDR1 MNHEY and CDR2 SVGAGI. In nucleotides, the CDR3 is TGTGCCAGCAGTTACCAAAGGGGGGGCTACACCTTC. It encodes CASSYQRGGYTF.

This chain links TRBV6-5 with TRBJ2-1; D unresolved. Trimming cost V 8 bases and J 2 bases, with 16 bases left between them. Germline values: CDR1 MNHEY, CDR2 SVGAGI. CDR3 size: 15 residues. This chain's CDR3 is CASSLSSNPYNEQFF. The CDR3 nucleotides are TGTGCCAGCTCATTGAGTAGCAATCCCTACAATGAGCAGTTCTTC.

V and J are TRBV5-1 and TRBJ1-2; 10 bases line up with TRBD1. The trim removed 5 bases at V and 3 bases at J, leaving 4 bases unmatched. Per the germline V gene, CDR1 is SGHRS and CDR2 is YFSETQ. CDR3 length: 14 residues. This CDR3 is CASRTGGYDYGYTF. The CDR3, as DNA: TGCGCCAGCAGGACAGGGGGCTACGACTATGGCTACACCTTC.

In its sample, this clone was seen a few times. The V and J genes are TRBV5-1 and TRBJ1-5, with 7 nucleotides matching TRBD1. The V and J ends lost 3 bases and 2 bases, in that order; junction bases with no gene match: 8. The CDR3 is made up of 16 amino acids. CDR1 SGHRS and CDR2 YFSETQ come from the germline V gene. The CDR3 sequence is CASSSTRDSGNQPQHF. CDR3 DNA: TGCGCCAGCAGCTCGACCAGGGACAGTGGCAATCAGCCCCAGCATTTT.

This clone occurred a few times. This sequence joins TRBV4-1 and TRBJ2-1, with D hard to call. The V end lost 1 base, the J end lost 8 bases, and 21 bases lay between the germline ends. The CDR3 loop spans 17 amino acids. The germline V gene encodes CDR1 MGHRA and CDR2 YSYEKL. CDR3 sequence: CASSQVPRRRSSDEQFF. CDR3 nucleotides: TGCGCCAGCAGCCAAGTCCCCCGGCGGAGAAGTTCGGATGAGCAGTTCTTC.

This chain joins TRBV7-9 and TRBJ1-2; 8 bases fit TRBD1. CDR3 size: 14 residues. With V trimmed by 2 bases and J by 7 bases, 6 bases remained unmatched. Looked up from germline, CDR1 is SEHNR and CDR2 is FQNEAQ (reference sequence). The CDR3 DNA reads TGTGCCAGCAGCTTAAGGGGGACAGGCTCTGGCTACACCTTC. Protein product: CASSLRGTGSGYTF.